Here is one TCR beta chain with its context. The method was immunoSEQ multiplex PCR; TCRdb's version includes in-frame clones alone and lacks a portion of them. The sample lists around 150,000 clones, over 80% occurring once. J gave up 3 bases and V 2 bases, and 5 bases lay outside the gene matches. The CDR3 contains 15 residues. Per germline, CDR1 MNHNY and CDR2 SVGAGI (reference sequence). The sample originates from a study of T cell responses to AZD1222 COVID-19 vaccine. V and J are TRBV6-6 and TRBJ2-7, with 9 bases identical to TRBD2. The input for sequencing was peripheral blood, taken 28 days after the second AZD1222 dose. This clonotype was obtained from an adult who received the AZD1222 COVID-19 vaccine. For the CDR3, the DNA is TGTGCCAGCAGTTACGGCCTAGCGGGGATCTACGAGCAGTACTTC. It is translated as CASSYGLAGIYEQYF.